The 21 T cell receptor beta chains reported below all come from one sample, sequenced in a study of post-analysis software for immune sequencing data. Points from the study as a whole: Relative to controls, patients had five TRBV segments at higher frequency, with TRBV5-6, TRBV5-1 and TRBV20-1 among these.

Prepared TCR beta cDNA libraries contained unique molecular identifiers. TCRdb reanalysed the PCR reads using MiXCR and keeps one entry per CDR3 protein. This repertoire shows fewer than 850,000 distinct CDR3 sequences, roughly 27% found once; its top ten account for approximately 0.55%. What these receptors recognize is not known. Sequenced material: blood. The receptors were sampled from a girl between 10 and 17 years old with multiple sclerosis.

This clonotype has a count of ten or more. The chain combines TRBV9 with TRBJ1-2; D gene uncertain. CDR1 is SGDLS, CDR2 YYNGEE, per germline. The CDR3 has 13 amino acids. Trimming took off 3 bases at V and 8 bases at J, with 14 bases between the two ends. The CDR3 bases are TGTGCCAGCAGCGAGGTGGAGGGTCACGGCTACACCTTC. This encodes CASSEVEGHGYTF.

This chain joins TRBV2 and TRBJ2-7, with D perhaps matching TRBD1 (6 bases). V was clipped by 6 bases and J by 0 bases, with 33 bases between them. Germline V gene lookup returns CDR1 SNHLY and CDR2 FYNNEI. This CDR3 has 21 amino acids. CDR3 residues: CASSGRTAWDILDRGSYEQYF. For the CDR3, the DNA is TGTGCCAGCAGCGGACGAACTGCCTGGGACATCCTTGATAGGGGCTCCTACGAGCAGTACTTC. Looking up the rest from reference TRBV2 and TRBJ2-7 gives the full variable domain: EPEVTQTPSHQVTQMGQEVILRCVPISNHLYFYWYRQILGQKVEFLVSFYNNEISEKSEIFDDQFSVERPDGSNFTLKIRSTKLEDSAMYFCASSGRTAWDILDRGSYEQYFGPGTRLTVT.

This clonotype has just a few counts. The J gene is TRBJ2-7, the V gene TRBV29-1, with 8 bases fitting TRBD2. CDR3 size: 14 residues. V was pared by 4 bases and J by 4 bases, with 9 bases of the junction left unmatched. Germline V CDR1 and CDR2: SQVTM, ANQGSEA. CDR3 region: CSVGLSGGNYEQYF. CDR3 bases: TGCAGCGTTGGGTTATCGGGAGGGAATTACGAGCAGTACTTC.

This clonotype was picked up many times. The CDR3 nucleotides are TGCGCCAGCAGCTTGTCTGGCGGAGACTATGGCTACACCTTC. As protein: CASSLSGGDYGYTF. The chain uses TRBV5-1 and TRBJ1-2; D unclear. Germline assignment: CDR1 SGHRS and CDR2 YFSETQ. The ends were cut back, 1 base at V and 3 bases at J, with 10 bases in the middle. The CDR3 has 14 amino acids. Full variable domain (remainder filled in from reference TRBV5-1 and TRBJ1-2): KAGVTQTPRYLIKTRGQQVTLSCSPISGHRSVSWYQQTPGQGLQFLFEYFSETQRNKGNFPGRFSGRQFSNSRSEMNVSTLELGDSALYLCASSLSGGDYGYTFGSGTRLTVV.

The gene calls are TRBV5-1 and TRBJ2-7, with 10 nucleotides matching TRBD1. The CDR3 loop spans 16 amino acids. The J segment lost 3 bases and the V segment lost 0 bases, leaving 6 bases of the junction unmatched. The germline gives CDR1 SGHRS, CDR2 YFSETQ. The CDR3 here is CASSLGQGAVNYEQYF. The DNA of the CDR3 is TGCGCCAGCAGCTTGGGACAGGGGGCCGTGAACTACGAGCAGTACTTC.

The V and J genes are TRBV6-6 and TRBJ1-2, with TRBD1 identical over 7 bases. This CDR3 is built from 12 residues. V was clipped by 7 bases and J by 3 bases; unmatched bases: 2. Germline V CDR1 and CDR2: MNHNY, SVGAGI (reference sequence). CDR3 in amino acids: CASTGTDYGYTF. CDR3 coding DNA: TGTGCCAGCACCGGGACAGACTATGGCTACACCTTC.

The sample holds a few counts of this clonotype. V is TRBV7-9 and J is TRBJ1-2; D is unresolved. The germline gives CDR1 SEHNR, CDR2 FQNEAQ (reference sequence). V was shortened by 4 bases and J by 4 bases, with 13 bases between the two germline ends. The length of the CDR3 is 14 residues. CDR3 sequence: CASSSPGGSYGYTF. The DNA for the CDR3 is TGTGCCAGCAGCTCCCCAGGAGGTAGCTATGGCTACACCTTC.

V is TRBV11-1 and J is TRBJ2-1, with TRBD2 matching over 7 bases. V trimming: 6 bases; J trimming: 1 base; junction bases outside the gene matches: 9. CDR3 length: 16 amino acids. Germline-derived CDR1 and CDR2 are SGHAT and FQDESV (reference sequence). This chain's CDR3 is CASSSVLAVSYNEQFF. The DNA for the CDR3 is TGTGCCAGCAGTTCCGTGCTAGCGGTATCCTACAATGAGCAGTTCTTC.

V is TRBV20-1 and J is TRBJ1-1; no clear D. CDR1 DFQATT and CDR2 SNEGSKA come from the germline V gene (reference sequence). This CDR3 contains 14 residues. With 3 bases removed from V and 0 bases from J, the gap between germline ends came to 11 bases. CDR3 amino acids: CSASRLQMNTEAFF. CDR3 bases: TGCAGTGCTAGCCGACTACAAATGAACACTGAAGCTTTCTTT.

The chain is built from TRBV28 and TRBJ2-5, with D hard to call. The germline V gene encodes CDR1 MDHEN and CDR2 SYDVKM. This CDR3 comprises 16 residues. Trimming removed 2 bases at V and 5 bases at J, with 18 bases between. The chain's CDR3 is CASSLGLATVGETQYF. The DNA for the CDR3 is TGTGCCAGCAGTTTAGGGTTAGCCACCGTGGGGGAGACCCAGTACTTC.

This sequence joins TRBV7-2 and TRBJ2-5; TRBD1 matches 7 bases. The CDR3 loop spans 12 amino acids. V dropped 8 bases and J dropped 5; count of bases not matched to a gene: 5. Germline CDR1 SGHTA, CDR2 FQGNSA. CDR3 loop: CASHVTGETQYF. The CDR3 nucleotides are TGTGCCAGCCACGTGACAGGGGAGACCCAGTACTTC.

This clonotype was recorded a few times. The V gene is TRBV7-2, the J gene TRBJ2-3, with 8 positions matching TRBD2. This CDR3 has 16 amino acids. The germline CDR1 and CDR2 sequences are SGHTA and FQGNSA. V lost 5 bases, J lost 1 base, and 8 bases stayed unmatched. The CDR3: CASSVRRAGGTDTQYF. In nucleotides, the CDR3 is TGTGCCAGCAGCGTCCGCAGAGCGGGGGGCACAGATACGCAGTATTTT.

The rearrangement joins TRBV7-9 to TRBJ2-7; D gene unclear. The CDR3 length is 13 residues. Trimming removed 5 bases at V and 4 bases at J, with 12 bases between. The germline gives CDR1 SEHNR, CDR2 FQNEAQ (reference sequence). Here the CDR3 reads CASSGVGLYEQYF. The CDR3 DNA follows: TGTGCCAGCAGCGGGGTCGGCCTATACGAGCAGTACTTC.

The chain uses TRBV6-5 and TRBJ2-7; D gene unclear. V lost 0 bases, J lost 3 bases, and 9 bases lay in between. The CDR3 totals 14 residues. CDR1 MNHEY and CDR2 SVGAGI come from the germline V gene. DNA for the CDR3: TGTGCCAGCAGTTACTCGATTTTGGGCTACGAGCAGTACTTC. It codes for CASSYSILGYEQYF.

J is TRBJ1-6 and V is TRBV5-1; D gene ambiguous. The length of the CDR3 is 15 residues. Trimming took off 0 bases at V and 8 bases at J, with 12 bases between the two ends. From germline, CDR1 is SGHRS and CDR2 YFSETQ. Here the CDR3 reads CASSLEGRWDSPLHF. CDR3 coding DNA: TGCGCCAGCAGCTTGGAGGGCAGGTGGGATTCACCCCTCCACTTT.

The chain has TRBV2 and TRBJ1-2; D is uncertain. Germline V gene data show CDR1 as SNHLY and CDR2 as FYNNEI. The CDR3 consists of 13 residues. V dropped 4 bases and J dropped 1 base, with 7 bases sitting between them. CDR3 coding DNA: TGTGCCAGCAGTGGGACGGATAACTATGGCTACACCTTC. Residues: CASSGTDNYGYTF.

This chain uses TRBV12-3 or TRBV12-4 with TRBJ1-2, with no clear D. The CDR3 length is 16 residues. Trimming left V 3 bases short and J 2 bases short, with 16 bases between. This CDR3 is CASSFLQFGPNYGYTF. CDR3 sequence (DNA): TGTGCCAGCAGTTTTCTACAGTTTGGGCCGAACTATGGCTACACCTTC.

This clonotype was seen only a few times. The chain employs TRBV6-1 and TRBJ2-1, with D perhaps TRBD1 or TRBD2 (6 bases each). Germline CDR1 and CDR2: MNHNS and SASEGT. V dropped 9 bases and J dropped 9 bases, with 30 bases sitting between them. The CDR3 is made up of 17 amino acids. CDR3 loop: CASSPRGGPGVWGEQFF. DNA for the CDR3: TGTGCCAGTAGCCCACGAGGGGGTCCGGGGGTCTGGGGTGAGCAGTTCTTC.

This clonotype was seen more than once but under ten times. This chain joins TRBV20-1 and TRBJ1-5; D is uncertain. From germline, CDR1 is DFQATT and CDR2 SNEGSKA (reference sequence). Trimming cost V 6 bases and J 7 bases, with 22 bases left between them. CDR3 length: 15 residues. DNA for the CDR3: TGCAGTGCGCTGGCGGGTAGCCTCGGAGGCCAGCCCCAGCATTTT. This codes for CSALAGSLGGQPQHF.

This clonotype came up a few times. This chain connects TRBV29-1 to TRBJ1-2; D unclear. Germline lookup yields CDR1 SQVTM and CDR2 ANQGSEA. The CDR3 sequence is 12 residues long. Deletions cut 0 bases from V and 0 bases from J, with 2 bases between. The CDR3: CSVEDTNYGYTF. The CDR3 DNA follows: TGCAGCGTTGAAGACACTAACTATGGCTACACCTTC.

The chain uses TRBV9 and TRBJ2-1; D is uncertain. The CDR3 totals 10 residues. The germline V gene has CDR1 SGDLS and CDR2 YYNGEE. Trimming pared 7 bases from V and 7 bases from J, leaving 6 bases between. The CDR3 protein is CASGWNEQFF. CDR3 DNA sequence: TGTGCCAGCGGGTGGAATGAGCAGTTCTTC. Combining the CDR3 with reference TRBV9 and TRBJ2-1 gives the whole variable domain DSGVTQTPKHLITATGQRVTLRCSPRSGDLSVYWYQQSLDQGLQFLIQYYNGEERAKGNILERFSAQQFPDLHSELNLSSLELGDSALYFCASGWNEQFFGPGTRLTVL.